One sample yielded the 14 T cell receptor beta chains listed below, sequenced in a study of cytomegalovirus exposure and HLA in healthy donors. TCRdb's copy holds only in-frame clones and misses some; the assay was immunoSEQ multiplex PCR. The profile shows 100,000 to 150,000 clones, roughly nine tenths of them singletons. Material for sequencing was PBMCs. These receptors were taken from a woman aged 18-29 years in good health and CMV-seronegative.

The V call is TRBV9, the J call TRBJ1-5; D is possibly TRBD1 (5 bases). V lost 4 bases and J 9 bases, leaving 17 bases between the germline ends. The CDR3 contains 14 residues. The V gene's germline CDR1 is SGDLS and CDR2 YYNGEE. The chain's CDR3 is CASSPGSRGAPQHF. The CDR3 nucleotides read TGTGCCAGCAGCCCCGGGTCAAGGGGTGCGCCCCAGCATTTT.

The chain joins TRBV14 to TRBJ2-7; 10 nucleotides align to TRBD1. Unmatched junction bases numbered 2, after V lost 4 bases and J lost 2 bases. This CDR3 spans 14 amino acids. The germline V gene encodes CDR1 SGHDN and CDR2 FVKESK. CDR3 bases: TGTGCCAGCAGCCTCGGGACAGGGGCCTACGAGCAGTACTTC. Translated, it gives CASSLGTGAYEQYF.

CDR3 protein: CASSDGLAGGETQYF. Written as DNA, the CDR3 is TGCGCCAGCAGTGATGGGTTAGCGGGGGGGGAGACCCAGTACTTC. This chain connects TRBV10-1 to TRBJ2-5; TRBD2 matches 11 bases. Germline loops: CDR1 WNHNN, CDR2 SYGVQD (reference sequence). The CDR3 length is 15 residues. V shed 3 bases, J shed 5 bases, and the junction held 5 bases outside the gene matches.

The rearrangement uses TRBV6-5 and TRBJ2-2; 8 nucleotides agree with TRBD1. The V gene end was trimmed by 5 bases and the J gene end by 6 bases; junction bases not matched to a gene: 8. CDR3 length: 15 amino acids. Germline V gives CDR1 MNHEY, CDR2 SVGAGI. DNA for the CDR3: TGTGCCAGCAGTCTAGAACAGGGGGGTCCCGGGGAGCTGTTTTTT. This encodes CASSLEQGGPGELFF.

This clone came up a few times. The chain carries TRBV5-1 and TRBJ1-6, with D perhaps matching TRBD1 (5 bases). This CDR3 spans 14 amino acids. V was trimmed by 0 bases and J by 10 bases, leaving 11 bases between them. From germline, CDR1 is SGHRS and CDR2 YFSETQ. CDR3 in DNA: TGCGCCAGCAGCTTGGATTCGGGGGGATCACCCCTCCACTTT. This translates into CASSLDSGGSPLHF. Using reference TRBV5-1 and TRBJ1-6 for the parts outside the CDR3, the full variable domain is KAGVTQTPRYLIKTRGQQVTLSCSPISGHRSVSWYQQTPGQGLQFLFEYFSETQRNKGNFPGRFSGRQFSNSRSEMNVSTLELGDSALYLCASSLDSGGSPLHFGNGTRLTVT.

This chain joins TRBV6-1 and TRBJ1-3; 7 nucleotides agree with TRBD1. The V gene's germline CDR1 is MNHNS and CDR2 SASEGT. J lost 6 bases, V lost 8 bases, and 13 bases had no gene match. The CDR3 length is 15 residues. CDR3 region: CASRPVRGYSNTIYF. The DNA of the CDR3 is TGTGCCAGCCGACCCGTCAGGGGGTATTCAAACACCATATATTTT.

V and J are TRBV18 and TRBJ1-2; the match to TRBD1 covers 8 bases. J lost 4 bases, V lost 5 bases, and 6 bases had no gene match. Germline-derived CDR1 and CDR2 are KGHSH and LQKENI. The CDR3 is made up of 14 amino acids. The CDR3 DNA reads TGTGCCAGCTCAGCTCAGGGGGCTAGCTATGGCTACACCTTC. Protein product: CASSAQGASYGYTF.

This chain connects TRBV7-8 to TRBJ2-5, with 7 bases fitting TRBD2. The germline CDR1 and CDR2 sequences are SGHVS and FQNEAQ. The CDR3 runs to 15 residues. Trimming removed 3 bases from V and 1 base from J; junction bases left unmatched: 5. The chain's CDR3 is CASSFKAGLQETQYF. The CDR3 coding sequence is TGTGCCAGCAGCTTTAAAGCGGGGCTCCAAGAGACCCAGTACTTC.

This clone was observed a single time. J is TRBJ1-1 and V is TRBV4-2; the match to TRBD1 covers 7 bases. V trimming: 3 bases; J trimming: 3 bases; junction bases outside the gene matches: 4. The CDR3 is made up of 14 amino acids. The V gene's germline CDR1 is LGHNA and CDR2 YNFKEQ. For the CDR3, the DNA is TGTGCCAGCAGCCAGCTGCAGGGGGACACTGAAGCTTTCTTT. Its protein product is CASSQLQGDTEAFF.

V is TRBV7-6 and J is TRBJ2-6; D is perhaps TRBD1 (6 bases). The CDR3 runs to 17 residues. Trimming pared 3 bases from V and 1 base from J, leaving 13 bases between. Germline V gene lookup returns CDR1 SGHVS and CDR2 FNYEAQ. The CDR3 loop reads CASSFQGGKSGANVLTF. The CDR3 DNA reads TGTGCCAGCAGCTTCCAAGGGGGTAAATCTGGGGCCAACGTCCTGACTTTC. The full variable domain, with the rest looked up from reference TRBV7-6 and TRBJ2-6, is GAGVSQSPRYKVTKRGQDVALRCDPISGHVSLYWYRQALGQGPEFLTYFNYEAQQDKSGLPNDRFSAERPEGSISTLTIQRTEQRDSAMYRCASSFQGGKSGANVLTFGAGSRLTVL.

This clone was detected only once. The chain carries TRBV11-1 and TRBJ2-1; 9 positions match TRBD2. The CDR3 has 15 amino acids. Germline CDR1 and CDR2: SGHAT and FQDESV (reference sequence). After removal of 5 bases from V and 4 bases from J, the junction contained 6 bases not matched to a gene. The CDR3 DNA sequence: TGTGCCAGCAGCACGCCCCTAGCGGGGTACAATGAGCAGTTCTTC. This codes for CASSTPLAGYNEQFF.

The rearrangement joins TRBV6-5 to TRBJ1-6, with D tentatively TRBD1 (5 bases). This CDR3 spans 16 amino acids. Germline V gene lookup returns CDR1 MNHEY and CDR2 SVGAGI. V was pared by 3 bases and J by 10 bases, with 19 bases between. For the CDR3, the DNA is TGTGCCAGCAGTTATTTCCCTCCCAGGGCCGGGTCACCCCTCCACTTT. It yields the protein CASSYFPPRAGSPLHF.

V usage is TRBV14 and J usage is TRBJ2-2, with 8 bases aligning to TRBD2. Looked up from germline, CDR1 is SGHDN and CDR2 is FVKESK. J lost 6 bases, V lost 1 base, and 7 bases had no gene match. The CDR3 totals 16 residues. In DNA form, the CDR3 reads TGTGCCAGCAGCCAAGTAGCGGGACTCCTAGCCGGGGAGCTGTTTTTT. This encodes CASSQVAGLLAGELFF.

This clone has more than one count but fewer than ten. The chain joins TRBV11-2 to TRBJ1-4, with 9 positions matching TRBD1. Germline lookup yields CDR1 SGHAT and CDR2 FQNNGV. J was trimmed by 7 bases and V by 5 bases; bases with no gene match: 5. The CDR3 covers 14 residues. The CDR3 DNA reads TGTGCCAGCAGCAAGGGACAGGGCTCTGAAAAACTGTTTTTT. Its translation: CASSKGQGSEKLFF.